What follows are 25 T cell receptor beta chains derived from one specimen sequenced in a study of radiotherapy plus CTLA-4 blockade in lung cancer. The repertoire was sequenced with immunoSEQ multiplex PCR; TCRdb's copy has only in-frame clones and lacks some. The data contain tens of thousands of clones, 60% to 80% of them singletons. Here the sequenced sample was peripheral blood, taken from a patient treated with radiotherapy plus ipilimumab. The receptors originated from a human donor with non-small cell lung cancer whose response to radiotherapy plus ipilimumab could not be evaluated.

This chain uses TRBV2 with TRBJ2-3; D uncertain. The CDR3 covers 11 residues. The V gene's germline CDR1 is SNHLY and CDR2 FYNNEI. Trimming shortened V by 5 bases and J by 2 bases, and 2 bases separated the two germline ends. The CDR3 coding sequence is TGTGCCAGCAGTTACACAGATACGCAGTATTTT. Amino acids: CASSYTDTQYF.

The chain couples TRBV7-2 to TRBJ2-1; possibly TRBD1 for D (6 bases). The CDR3 contains 17 residues. V dropped 6 bases and J dropped 9 bases, with 27 bases sitting between them. Germline V gives CDR1 SGHTA, CDR2 FQGNSA. The CDR3 reads CASRRAGSSFRGGEQFF. In nucleotides, the CDR3 is TGTGCCAGCAGGCGGGCGGGCTCCTCCTTCAGGGGCGGTGAGCAGTTCTTC. The variable domain in full, with the rest retrieved from reference TRBV7-2 and TRBJ2-1, is GAGVSQSPSNKVTEKGKDVELRCDPISGHTALYWYRQSLGQGLEFLIYFQGNSAPDKSGLPSDRFSAERTGGSVSTLTIQRTQQEDSAVYLCASRRAGSSFRGGEQFFGPGTRLTVL.

The gene calls are TRBV28 and TRBJ1-4; D uncertain. Germline V lookup: CDR1 MDHEN, CDR2 SYDVKM. V gave up 5 bases and J gave up 0 bases, with 7 bases separating them. The CDR3 contains 14 residues. CDR3 sequence (DNA): TGTGCCAGCAGTAGAGCCGCAACTAATGAAAAACTGTTTTTT. Translating it yields CASSRAATNEKLFF.

This clone was seen a handful of times. The chain links TRBV29-1 to TRBJ2-1; 11 bases align to TRBD2. Germline-derived CDR1 and CDR2 are SQVTM and ANQGSEA. The J segment lost 4 bases and the V segment lost 3 bases, leaving 5 bases of the junction unmatched. CDR3 size: 15 residues. The CDR3 spells CSVDGTSGSYNEQFF. The DNA of the CDR3 is TGCAGCGTTGACGGTACTAGCGGGAGTTACAATGAGCAGTTCTTC.

The chain carries TRBV5-1 and TRBJ2-7; 9 bases match TRBD1. CDR1 and CDR2 from the germline V gene are SGHRS and YFSETQ. V shed 3 bases and J 5 bases; nucleotides not matched to a gene: 6. The CDR3 loop spans 14 amino acids. CDR3: CASSSGGTGNEQYF. The DNA of the CDR3 is TGCGCCAGCAGCTCGGGCGGGACAGGGAACGAGCAGTACTTC.

The gene calls are TRBV5-1 and TRBJ2-3; 12 bases match TRBD2. Germline lookup yields CDR1 SGHRS and CDR2 YFSETQ. There are 17 residues in the CDR3. The V segment lost 0 bases and the J segment 0 bases; nucleotides outside the gene matches: 2. The CDR3 protein is CASSLVGTSGSTDTQYF. The CDR3 DNA follows: TGCGCCAGCAGCTTGGTCGGGACTAGCGGGAGCACAGATACGCAGTATTTT.

The rearrangement links TRBV2 to TRBJ2-6; D perhaps matches TRBD1 (5 bases). Germline values: CDR1 SNHLY, CDR2 FYNNEI. Trimming pared 1 base from V and 0 bases from J, leaving 7 bases between. The CDR3 spans 16 residues. In nucleotides, the CDR3 is TGTGCCAGCAGTGAAGGACAGCGCTCTGGGGCCAACGTCCTGACTTTC. Its protein is CASSEGQRSGANVLTF.

This CDR3 reads CASSPGTGYSPLHF. The CDR3 nucleotides are TGTGCCAGCTCACCAGGGACAGGGTATTCACCCCTCCACTTT. The chain links TRBV18 to TRBJ1-6; the match to TRBD1 covers 9 bases. Per germline, CDR1 KGHSH and CDR2 LQKENI. The length of the CDR3 is 14 residues. The J segment lost 8 bases and the V segment lost 2 bases, leaving 1 base of the junction unmatched. The entire variable domain, with the rest obtained from reference TRBV18 and TRBJ1-6, is as follows: NAGVMQNPRHLVRRRGQEARLRCSPMKGHSHVYWYRQLPEEGLKFMVYLQKENIIDESGMPKERFSAEFPKEGPSILRIQQVVRGDSAAYFCASSPGTGYSPLHFGNGTRLTVT.

This chain connects TRBV7-7 to TRBJ2-7; 9 bases fit TRBD1. The CDR3 extends over 13 amino acids. Germline V gene lookup returns CDR1 SSHAT and CDR2 FNYEAQ (reference sequence). V shed 5 bases and J 5 bases; nucleotides not matched to a gene: 4. CDR3 sequence reads: CASSEQGADEQYF. CDR3 DNA sequence: TGTGCCAGCAGCGAACAGGGGGCGGACGAGCAGTACTTC. Full variable domain (rest looked up from reference TRBV7-7 and TRBJ2-7): GAGVSQSPRYKVTKRGQDVTLRCDPISSHATLYWYQQALGQGPEFLTYFNYEAQPDKSGLPSDRFSAERPEGSISTLTIQRTEQRDSAMYRCASSEQGADEQYFGPGTRLTVT.

J is TRBJ1-5 and V is TRBV28; no clear D. The V gene's germline CDR1 is MDHEN and CDR2 SYDVKM. Trimming removed 6 bases from V and 3 bases from J, with 12 bases in between. The CDR3 is 14 residues long. Written as DNA, the CDR3 is TGTGCCAGCAGCCGGGAGCTTTCCAATCAGCCCCAGCATTTT. The encoded protein is CASSRELSNQPQHF.

The chain carries TRBV7-2 and TRBJ2-1; a possible D gene is TRBD2 (7 bases). The germline V gene has CDR1 SGHTA and CDR2 FQGNSA. The CDR3 has 15 amino acids. V lost 7 bases and J lost 5, with 18 bases in between. CDR3 coding DNA: TGTGCCAGCACCTCGGGCAGGGGAGGGAACAATGAGCAGTTCTTC. Residues: CASTSGRGGNNEQFF.

The CDR3 region is CASSLKETQYF. Here the CDR3 DNA reads TGTGCCAGCAGCCTAAAAGAGACCCAGTACTTC. V usage is TRBV25-1 and J usage is TRBJ2-5; D not certain. Germline-derived CDR1 and CDR2 are MGHDK and SYGVNS. The CDR3 covers 11 residues. Trimming pared 6 bases from V and 3 bases from J, leaving 5 bases between. The full variable domain, in which reference TRBV25-1 and TRBJ2-5 provide the parts outside the CDR3, is EADIYQTPRYLVIGTGKKITLECSQTMGHDKMYWYQQDPGMELHLIHYSYGVNSTEKGDLSSESTVSRIRTEHFPLTLESARPSHTSQYLCASSLKETQYFGPGTRLLVL.

The chain is built from TRBV5-6 and TRBJ2-7; 9 bases map to TRBD2. This CDR3 has 15 amino acids. CDR1 and CDR2 (germline): SGHDT, YYEEEE. The junction had 1 base not matched to a gene; V was cut back by 0 bases and J by 0 bases. The CDR3 nucleotides are TGTGCCAGCAGCTTGGGACTAGCGGCCTCCTACGAGCAGTACTTC. This encodes CASSLGLAASYEQYF.

The chain is built from TRBV4-2 and TRBJ1-5; D possibly corresponds to TRBD1 (5 bases). Looked up from germline, CDR1 is LGHNA and CDR2 is YNFKEQ. This CDR3 region has 15 residues. Trimming pared 7 bases from V and 0 bases from J, leaving 13 bases between. The CDR3 sequence: CASTTGVGSNQPQHF. CDR3 nucleotide sequence: TGTGCCAGCACCACAGGAGTGGGTAGCAATCAGCCCCAGCATTTT.

This clone was detected a few times. The V gene is TRBV5-1, the J gene TRBJ2-5; possibly TRBD2 for D (6 bases). V lost 3 bases and J lost 2, with 17 bases in between. CDR1 is SGHRS and CDR2 is YFSETQ in the germline V gene. This CDR3 has 16 amino acids. The CDR3: CASSSRGPRGQETQYF. The CDR3 DNA reads TGCGCCAGCAGCTCCCGAGGACCCCGGGGGCAAGAGACCCAGTACTTC.

The rearrangement uses TRBV30 and TRBJ1-6, with no clear D. Germline loops: CDR1 GTSNPN, CDR2 SVGIG (reference sequence). V was pared by 2 bases and J by 10 bases, with 12 bases between. The CDR3 runs to 13 residues. CDR3 residues: CAWSTFGESPLHF. The DNA for the CDR3 is TGTGCCTGGAGTACCTTCGGGGAGTCACCCCTCCACTTT.

As concerns this clone: One end of the junction fails to match germline, which may point to a read error. The chain is built from TRBV7-7 and TRBJ2-1; TRBD2 might be the D (5 bases). CDR3 size: 15 residues. CDR1 SSHAT and CDR2 FNYEAQ come from the germline V gene (reference sequence). This CDR3 is CASSLSWGANNEQFF. The CDR3 region has the DNA TGTGCTAGCAGTCTCAGTTGGGGAGCTAACAATGAGCAGTTCTTC. The full variable domain, completed using reference TRBV7-7 and TRBJ2-1, is GAGVSQSPRYKVTKRGQDVTLRCDPISSHATLYWYQQALGQGPEFLTYFNYEAQPDKSGLPSDRFSAERPEGSISTLTIQRTEQRDSAMYRCASSLSWGANNEQFFGPGTRLTVL.

The gene calls are TRBV6-5 and TRBJ1-3; D is unclear. Germline-derived CDR1 and CDR2 are MNHEY and SVGAGI. Trimming pared 2 bases from V and 0 bases from J, leaving 5 bases between. This CDR3 has 14 residues. CDR3 loop: CASSYRVSGNTIYF. The CDR3 DNA follows: TGTGCCAGCAGTTACCGGGTCTCTGGAAACACCATATATTTT.

This clone was counted only a few times. The chain has TRBV6-6 and TRBJ2-1, with D hard to call. The V end lost 0 bases, the J end lost 6 bases, and 9 bases lay between the germline ends. The V gene's germline CDR1 is MNHNY and CDR2 SVGAGI (reference sequence). This CDR3 has 14 residues. This CDR3 is CASSYSAAVNEQFF. CDR3 DNA: TGTGCCAGCAGTTACTCCGCGGCGGTCAATGAGCAGTTCTTC.

This clone has more than one count but fewer than ten. The chain combines TRBV21-1 with TRBJ1-6; the table's D call TRBD1 went unverified against the DNA. TRBV21-1 is termed a pseudogene. The CDR3 has 13 residues. CDR3 nucleotides: TGTGCCAACCACCGGGACAGAGGGTCACCCCTCCACTTT. Translation: CANHRDRGSPLHF.

The chain carries TRBV5-1 and TRBJ1-4; D call uncertain. Trimming cost V 1 base and J 0 bases, with 4 bases left between them. The CDR3 totals 14 residues. Germline-derived CDR1 and CDR2 are SGHRS and YFSETQ. CDR3 residues: CASSLRATNEKLFF. The CDR3 DNA reads TGCGCCAGCAGCTTGCGAGCAACTAATGAAAAACTGTTTTTT.

This clone was counted a single time. This rearrangement joins TRBV18 to TRBJ2-5, with D perhaps TRBD2 (5 bases). The J call is uncertain, as TRBJ2-7 better fits the DNA end. This CDR3 region has 13 residues. Germline CDR1 KGHSH, CDR2 LQKENI. The CDR3 sequence is CASSPTEGYEQYF. In DNA form, the CDR3 reads TGTGCCAGCTCACCCACTGAGGGCTACGAGCAGTACTTC.

The rearrangement joins TRBV7-8 to TRBJ1-1; a possible D gene is TRBD1 (6 bases). The germline CDR1 and CDR2 sequences are SGHVS and FQNEAQ. The CDR3 extends over 14 amino acids. The V end lost 4 bases, the J end lost 2 bases, and 11 bases lay between the germline ends. The DNA of the CDR3 is TGTGCCAGCAGCTACAGGGAAGTCAACACTGAAGCTTTCTTT. Residues: CASSYREVNTEAFF.

The chain uses TRBV4-1 and TRBJ2-5, with 7 bases that match TRBD1. J lost 5 bases, V lost 3 bases, and 15 bases had no gene match. This CDR3 spans 17 amino acids. Germline V gene sequence: CDR1 MGHRA, CDR2 YSYEKL. In DNA, the CDR3 is TGCGCCAGCAGCCAGTCCGCCCGACAGGGCGCGGGTGAGACCCAGTACTTC. It yields the protein CASSQSARQGAGETQYF.

This chain uses TRBV2 with TRBJ2-7, with 12 bases that match TRBD2. The V segment lost 7 bases and the J segment 0 bases; nucleotides outside the gene matches: 10. The CDR3 is 17 amino acids. Germline V CDR1 and CDR2: SNHLY, FYNNEI. The CDR3 is CASTRTRLAGVSYEQYF. The CDR3 nucleotides read TGTGCCAGCACCAGAACCCGACTAGCGGGAGTCTCCTACGAGCAGTACTTC.